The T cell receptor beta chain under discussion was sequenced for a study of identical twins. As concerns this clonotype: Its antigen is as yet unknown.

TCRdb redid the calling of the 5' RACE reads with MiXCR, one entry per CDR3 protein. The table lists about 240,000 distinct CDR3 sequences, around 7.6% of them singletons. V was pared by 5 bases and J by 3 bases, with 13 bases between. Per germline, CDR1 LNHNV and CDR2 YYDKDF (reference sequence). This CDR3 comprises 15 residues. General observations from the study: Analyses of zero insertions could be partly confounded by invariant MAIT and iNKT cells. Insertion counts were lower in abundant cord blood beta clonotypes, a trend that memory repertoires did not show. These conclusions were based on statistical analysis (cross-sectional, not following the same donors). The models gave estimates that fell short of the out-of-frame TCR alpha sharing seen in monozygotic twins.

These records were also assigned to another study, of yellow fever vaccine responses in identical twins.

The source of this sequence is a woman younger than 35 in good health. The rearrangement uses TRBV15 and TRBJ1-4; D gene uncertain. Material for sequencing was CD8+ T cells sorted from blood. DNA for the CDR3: TGTGCCACCAGCCCGGGGAAAGTAGCTAATGAAAAACTGTTTTTT. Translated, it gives CATSPGKVANEKLFF.